This entry lists 18 T cell receptor beta chains sequenced from one sample in a study of radiotherapy plus CTLA-4 blockade in lung cancer. The table came from immunoSEQ multiplex PCR; TCRdb's copy has only in-frame clones and leaves some out. The sample carries around 53,000 clones, less than 90% recorded once. Sequencing was performed on peripheral blood, taken from a patient treated with radiotherapy plus ipilimumab. These receptor sequences come from a human donor with non-small cell lung cancer that progressed on radiotherapy plus ipilimumab. Some clones in this sample may be carry-over from other donors' samples.

The chain links TRBV12-5 to TRBJ2-5; 11 positions match TRBD2. Looked up from germline, CDR1 is LGHNT and CDR2 is FRNRAP. The J segment lost 7 bases and the V segment lost 4 bases, leaving 11 bases of the junction unmatched. The CDR3 runs to 16 residues. The CDR3 sequence: CASGWLTSGDSGTQYF. DNA for the CDR3: TGTGCTAGTGGTTGGCTGACTAGCGGGGACTCAGGGACCCAGTACTTC.

CDR3 in DNA: TGTGCCAGCAGTTTTACAGGGGTGGGCGGGGAGCTGTTTTTT. Translation: CASSFTGVGGELFF. The chain uses TRBV2 and TRBJ2-2; 7 nucleotides align to TRBD1. Trimming took 5 bases from V and 7 from J; bases not matched to a gene: 7. Per germline, CDR1 SNHLY and CDR2 FYNNEI. The CDR3 has 14 residues.

The V gene is TRBV2, the J gene TRBJ1-1; D remains ambiguous. The CDR3 contains 13 residues. Trimming shortened V by 4 bases and J by 5 bases, and 11 bases separated the two germline ends. CDR1 and CDR2 from the germline V gene are SNHLY and FYNNEI. The CDR3 DNA follows: TGTGCCAGCAGTGGACCTCCGGGGACTGAAGCTTTCTTT. This translates into CASSGPPGTEAFF.

CDR3: CASSQDEAGGPRDTQYF. The DNA of the CDR3 is TGCGCCAGCAGCCAAGATGAAGCGGGAGGACCGCGGGATACGCAGTATTTT. V gene TRBV4-3 combines with J gene TRBJ2-3; 9 nucleotides match TRBD2. V shed 0 bases and J 6 bases; nucleotides not matched to a gene: 10. In germline, CDR1 is LGHNA, CDR2 YSLEER. The length of the CDR3 is 17 residues.

The genes are TRBV7-6 and TRBJ2-2; D unclear. V dropped 5 bases and J dropped 5 bases, with 9 bases sitting between them. CDR1 and CDR2 (germline): SGHVS, FNYEAQ. CDR3 length: 13 residues. Written as DNA, the CDR3 is TGTGCCAGCAGCCCCGTGGCTACCGGGGAGCTGTTTTTT. It is translated as CASSPVATGELFF.

This chain joins TRBV15 and TRBJ1-2; 10 nucleotides match TRBD1. After removal of 5 bases from V and 7 bases from J, the junction contained 13 bases not matched to a gene. Germline V gene sequence: CDR1 LNHNV, CDR2 YYDKDF (reference sequence). The CDR3 has 16 amino acids. The CDR3 here is CATSGRDRGITGGYTF. The CDR3, as DNA: TGTGCCACCAGCGGCCGGGACAGGGGCATTACTGGTGGCTACACCTTC.

The CDR3 DNA reads as TGCGCCAGCAGCACTAGGGTCGGAAACACCATATATTTT. Protein product: CASSTRVGNTIYF. The V gene is TRBV5-1, the J gene TRBJ1-3; no clear D gene. This CDR3 comprises 13 residues. Trimming removed 4 bases at V and 4 bases at J, with 9 bases between. Germline V gene sequence: CDR1 SGHRS, CDR2 YFSETQ. The full variable domain, in which reference TRBV5-1 and TRBJ1-3 provide the parts outside the CDR3, is KAGVTQTPRYLIKTRGQQVTLSCSPISGHRSVSWYQQTPGQGLQFLFEYFSETQRNKGNFPGRFSGRQFSNSRSEMNVSTLELGDSALYLCASSTRVGNTIYFGEGSWLTVV.

Here the CDR3 reads CAISGSVYGYTF. For the CDR3, the DNA is TGTGCCATCAGTGGCAGTGTTTATGGCTACACCTTC. The rearrangement joins TRBV10-3 to TRBJ1-2; unclear D gene. In germline, CDR1 is ENHRY, CDR2 SYGVKD. V was cut by 4 bases and J by 5 bases, with 8 bases left in between. The CDR3 extends over 12 amino acids.

This chain connects TRBV2 to TRBJ1-1; 9 bases align to TRBD1. The CDR3 has 14 residues. Unmatched junction bases numbered 9, after V lost 11 bases and J lost 2 bases. CDR1 is SNHLY, CDR2 FYNNEI, per germline. CDR3: CAGSRQGENTEAFF. The CDR3 nucleotides read TGTGCCGGATCCCGACAGGGGGAAAACACTGAAGCTTTCTTT.

This chain links TRBV9 with TRBJ1-2; 7 bases are a match to TRBD1. Per germline, CDR1 SGDLS and CDR2 YYNGEE. The CDR3 has 15 amino acids. V dropped 0 bases and J dropped 5; count of bases not matched to a gene: 7. For the CDR3, the DNA is TGTGCCAGCAGCGTAGATGCGGGACAGACTTATGGCTACACCTTC. Its translation is CASSVDAGQTYGYTF.

This chain links TRBV7-8 with TRBJ2-7; a possible D gene is TRBD1 (5 bases). Germline CDR1 and CDR2: SGHVS and FQNEAQ. There are 12 residues in the CDR3. The V and J ends lost 5 bases and 2 bases respectively, with 7 bases between them. The CDR3 DNA sequence: TGTGCCAGCAGCCAGGACACCTACGAGCAGTACTTC. Amino acid sequence: CASSQDTYEQYF.

This chain uses TRBV11-2 with TRBJ1-3; the D is unclear. The V end was cut by 0 bases, the J end by 3 bases, with 12 bases between. The length of the CDR3 is 16 residues. The germline CDR1 and CDR2 sequences are SGHAT and FQNNGV. As DNA, the CDR3 is TGTGCCAGCAGCTTAGATCGGATGTCGGGTGGAAACACCATATATTTT. Its protein is CASSLDRMSGGNTIYF.

This chain links TRBV25-1 with TRBJ2-4, with 14 nucleotides matching TRBD2. The germline CDR1 and CDR2 sequences are MGHDK and SYGVNS. V was pared by 3 bases and J by 0 bases, with 1 base of the junction left unmatched. CDR3 length equals 17 residues. CDR3 DNA: TGTGCCAGCAGTGAGACTAGCGGGAGGGTAGCCAAAAACATTCAGTACTTC. This gives the protein CASSETSGRVAKNIQYF.

A single count supports this clone. The genes are TRBV7-2 and TRBJ2-7; the match to TRBD1 covers 8 bases. Germline loops: CDR1 SGHTA, CDR2 FQGNSA. V was pared by 0 bases and J by 6 bases, with 4 bases of the junction left unmatched. The CDR3 is 14 residues long. CDR3 nucleotides: TGTGCCAGCAGCTTAGCTACGGACAGGGTCGAGCAGTACTTC. Translating gives CASSLATDRVEQYF. The full variable domain, its missing parts supplied by reference TRBV7-2 and TRBJ2-7, is GAGVSQSPSNKVTEKGKDVELRCDPISGHTALYWYRQSLGQGLEFLIYFQGNSAPDKSGLPSDRFSAERTGGSVSTLTIQRTQQEDSAVYLCASSLATDRVEQYFGPGTRLTVT.

V gene TRBV7-2 combines with J gene TRBJ2-3, with D uncertain. The CDR3 runs 14 residues. Trimming cost V 7 bases and J 2 bases, with 13 bases left between them. In germline, CDR1 is SGHTA, CDR2 FQGNSA. The chain's CDR3 is CASNPTGHTDTQYF. The CDR3 nucleotides are TGTGCCAGCAACCCTACCGGTCACACAGATACGCAGTATTTT.

The chain links TRBV19 to TRBJ1-2; the D gene is possibly TRBD1 (5 bases). The germline V gene encodes CDR1 LNHDA and CDR2 SQIVND (reference sequence). CDR3 size: 15 residues. Trimming cost V 4 bases and J 7 bases, with 19 bases left between them. CDR3 nucleotide sequence: TGTGCCAGTAGTACTTCAGGAGGAGGGACCGCTGGCTACACCTTC. As protein: CASSTSGGGTAGYTF.

The rearrangement uses TRBV2 and TRBJ1-1; 10 bases line up with TRBD1. Trimming cost V 4 bases and J 10 bases; bases outside gene matches: 3. The V gene's germline CDR1 is SNHLY and CDR2 FYNNEI. The length of the CDR3 is 12 residues. CDR3 DNA sequence: TGTGCCAGCAGTGGACAGGGGGCCGGAGCTTTCTTT. As protein: CASSGQGAGAFF.

The chain recombines TRBV7-2 with TRBJ2-2; weak D call: TRBD2 (6 bases). The CDR3 is 15 amino acids. The V and J ends lost 5 bases and 4 bases respectively, with 14 bases between them. Germline CDR1 reads SGHTA; CDR2 reads FQGNSA. The CDR3 loop reads CASSPPGTGTGELFF. CDR3 coding DNA: TGTGCCAGCAGCCCACCTGGGACTGGCACCGGGGAGCTGTTTTTT.